The 15 T cell receptor beta chains below were found in one sample sequenced in a study of T-cell reconstitution after alpha-beta-depleted transplantation in children. Construction of the TCRbeta library involved unique molecular identifiers. MiXCR, run by TCRdb on the PCR reads, gives a single entry per CDR3 protein. The sample gives approximately 210,000 distinct CDR3 sequences, roughly 15% of which show up once; around 13% is in the top ten. Sequencing used PBMCs from the stem cell graft donor, obtained from the stem cell graft. Every receptor here comes from a human donor who donated a stem cell graft to a child with acute lymphoblastic leukemia.

This sequence joins TRBV20-1 and TRBJ2-7, with 7 bases fitting TRBD1. Germline trimming cut 4 bases from V and 3 bases from J; bases unmatched to any gene: 12. The CDR3 runs 15 residues. Germline V CDR1 and CDR2: DFQATT, SNEGSKA (reference sequence). The CDR3 DNA sequence: TGCAGTGCTACCGTTCCAAGACAGGGAAACTACGAGCAGTACTTC. This codes for CSATVPRQGNYEQYF.

This clonotype occurred many times. The chain is built from TRBV19 and TRBJ1-1; maybe TRBD1 (6 bases). Between the trimmed V and J ends, which lost 4 bases and 0 bases, there was a span of 12 bases. The V gene's germline CDR1 is LNHDA and CDR2 SQIVND (reference sequence). CDR3 size: 15 residues. The CDR3 region has the DNA TGTGCCAGTAGTAGGGGGGGGCGGATGAACACTGAAGCTTTCTTT. It encodes CASSRGGRMNTEAFF.

This clonotype showed up many times. The chain is built from TRBV12-3 or TRBV12-4 and TRBJ2-5; the match to TRBD1 covers 9 bases. This CDR3 is built from 16 residues. V lost 0 bases and J lost 4; bases outside the gene matches: 6. CDR3 loop: CASSLARTGDLETQYF. As DNA, the CDR3 is TGTGCCAGCAGTTTAGCGAGGACAGGGGACTTAGAGACCCAGTACTTC.

There are many counts of this clonotype. The V call is TRBV10-3, the J call TRBJ2-5, with a possible D match to TRBD1 (5 bases). CDR1 and CDR2 (germline): ENHRY, SYGVKD. The CDR3 length is 13 residues. The V end lost 9 bases, the J end lost 3 bases, and 14 bases lay between the germline ends. CDR3 sequence (DNA): TGTGCCATTTCCCTCGGACAAGAAGAGACCCAGTACTTC. It translates to CAISLGQEETQYF.

On this clonotype itself: One base away lies a much larger clone, so this may be a sequencing read error. This chain joins TRBV5-1 and TRBJ2-2; D gene unclear. The CDR3 totals 16 residues. Per germline, CDR1 SGHRS and CDR2 YFSETQ. For the CDR3, the DNA is TGCGCCGGCAGCTTGGACCCCACGAGTCTCACCGGGGAGCTGTTTTTT. Encoded protein: CAGSLDPTSLTGELFF.

This clonotype was recorded at least ten times. This chain connects TRBV4-1 to TRBJ2-3, with D tentatively TRBD1 or TRBD2 (5 bases each). Germline CDR1 is MGHRA and CDR2 is YSYEKL. The CDR3 is 14 residues long. Trimming pared 6 bases from V and 2 bases from J, leaving 12 bases between. The CDR3 nucleotides are TGCGCCAGCAGATGGGACCCATACACAGATACGCAGTATTTT. The encoded protein is CASRWDPYTDTQYF.

This chain links TRBV6-5 with TRBJ1-6; D not resolved. The CDR3 extends over 13 amino acids. The germline V gene encodes CDR1 MNHEY and CDR2 SVGAGI. V was pared by 2 bases and J by 7 bases, with 6 bases between. DNA of the CDR3: TGTGCCAGCAGTTACGGTCAGAATTCACCCCTCCACTTT. This translates into CASSYGQNSPLHF.

This clonotype was counted ten times or more. The CDR3 DNA follows: TGCGCCAGCAGCCCCGATAACGGACAGGGGGATTTCCTTTTGTTGCTTGAACGCACCGGGGAGCTGTTTTTT. Protein product: CASSPDNGQGDFLLLLERTGELFF. The V gene is TRBV5-1, the J gene TRBJ2-2; 10 positions agree with TRBD1. This CDR3 is built from 24 residues. V was pared by 4 bases and J by 4 bases, with 31 bases of the junction left unmatched. Germline lookup yields CDR1 SGHRS and CDR2 YFSETQ.

This clonotype was found many times. This rearrangement joins TRBV5-1 to TRBJ1-2; D gene ambiguous. The CDR3 sequence is 15 residues long. Per the germline V gene, CDR1 is SGHRS and CDR2 is YFSETQ. The ends were cut back, 4 bases at V and 6 bases at J, with 19 bases in the middle. The CDR3 coding sequence is TGCGCCAGCAGCCCAGGCGGCAGGTCGAAGGATGGCTACACCTTC. The encoded protein is CASSPGGRSKDGYTF.

This clonotype was detected ten times or more. The rearrangement uses TRBV7-9 and TRBJ2-1, with 8 bases aligning to TRBD2. Unmatched junction bases numbered 16, after V lost 5 bases and J lost 7 bases. Per germline, CDR1 SEHNR and CDR2 FQNEAQ (reference sequence). The length of the CDR3 is 17 residues. The CDR3 protein is CASSARDGRATGNEQFF. The CDR3 nucleotides read TGTGCCAGCAGCGCGCGGGACGGGAGGGCCACAGGAAATGAGCAGTTCTTC.

The chain links TRBV5-1 to TRBJ2-7, with D unclear. The V gene lost 1 base and the J gene lost 3 bases, with 8 bases spanning the gap. CDR1 is SGHRS and CDR2 is YFSETQ in the germline V gene. The CDR3 covers 13 residues. This CDR3 reads CASSLLEDYEQYF. The CDR3 DNA reads TGCGCCAGCAGCTTGCTTGAGGACTACGAGCAGTACTTC.

This clonotype was counted only a few times. The chain employs TRBV29-1 and TRBJ2-3; TRBD1 might be the D (5 bases). The CDR3 consists of 14 residues. Deletions cut 8 bases from V and 0 bases from J, with 15 bases between. CDR1 SQVTM and CDR2 ANQGSEA come from the germline V gene. CDR3 in amino acids: CSSTSGISTDTQYF. The CDR3 DNA reads TGCAGCTCTACCTCAGGGATTAGCACAGATACGCAGTATTTT.

The V call is TRBV4-2, the J call TRBJ2-7; maybe TRBD2 (6 bases). With 1 base removed from V and 0 bases from J, the gap between germline ends came to 13 bases. The CDR3 has 16 amino acids. CDR1 and CDR2 (germline): LGHNA, YNFKEQ. The CDR3: CASSQGRALASYEQYF. CDR3 sequence (DNA): TGTGCCAGCAGCCAAGGAAGGGCACTAGCCTCCTACGAGCAGTACTTC.

The sample holds many counts of this clonotype. The chain links TRBV5-1 to TRBJ2-1; 14 nucleotides agree with TRBD2. There are 13 residues in the CDR3. J was trimmed by 8 bases and V by 7 bases; bases with no gene match: 2. From germline, CDR1 is SGHRS and CDR2 YFSETQ. CDR3 in amino acids: CASGTSGSDEQFF. The CDR3 nucleotides read TGCGCCAGCGGGACTAGCGGGAGTGATGAGCAGTTCTTC.

This clonotype was observed a few times. V is TRBV3-1 and J is TRBJ1-1; TRBD1 matches at 9 bases. CDR1 is LGHDT, CDR2 YNNKEL, per germline (reference sequence). This CDR3 spans 16 amino acids. Trimming cost V 4 bases and J 0 bases; bases outside gene matches: 6. The CDR3 DNA is TGTGCCAGCAGCCTCCGACAGGGGGGACTGAACACTGAAGCTTTCTTT. This translates into CASSLRQGGLNTEAFF. Full variable domain (rest looked up from reference TRBV3-1 and TRBJ1-1): DTAVSQTPKYLVTQMGNDKSIKCEQNLGHDTMYWYKQDSKKFLKIMFSYNNKELIINETVPNRFSPKSPDKAHLNLHINSLELGDSAVYFCASSLRQGGLNTEAFFGQGTRLTVV.